Presented here are 30 T cell receptor beta chains from one specimen sequenced in a study of blood T cells in healthy people across ages. Then a second PCR, running about 6 to 11 cycles, was carried out with a sample-barcoded 5' primer and a J-beta primer mix. TCRdb reprocessed the 5' RACE reads via MiXCR and lists one record per CDR3 protein. Of 1.5 million to 2 million distinct CDR3 sequences in the sample, 40% to 55% are singletons; the top ten hold approximately 2.1%. Sample: blood. These receptors were obtained from a woman aged 40 to 55 in good health.

As for this clonotype: This could be a read error, since a much larger clone is one nucleotide away. The J gene is TRBJ2-1, the V gene TRBV4-1; 9 bases are a match to TRBD2. TRBJ2-7 matches the DNA end more closely, so the J call is doubtful. The CDR3 covers 20 residues. CDR1 and CDR2 (germline): MGHRA, YSYEKL. In nucleotides, the CDR3 is TGCGCCAGCAGCCAACTACCTCGAGGTAGCGGGGGCCGCTCCTACAATGAGCAGTACTTC. Encoded protein: CASSQLPRGSGGRSYNEQYF.

V is TRBV5-5 and J is TRBJ2-1, with TRBD2 matching over 10 bases. The germline CDR1 and CDR2 sequences are SGHKS and YYEKEE (reference sequence). The CDR3 sequence is 11 residues long. V lost 8 bases, J lost 15 bases, and 8 bases stayed unmatched. The CDR3 DNA reads as TGTGCCAGTAAAGCGGGGGGGCTGTGGTTCTTC. This encodes CASKAGGLWFF.

This rearrangement joins TRBV7-2 to TRBJ2-3; 9 nucleotides match TRBD2. Germline assignment: CDR1 SGHTA and CDR2 FQGNSA. The ends lost 4 bases at V and 4 bases at J; junction bases unmatched: 9. The CDR3 runs to 16 residues. In nucleotides, the CDR3 is TGTGCCAGCAGCTGGCCCAGCGGGGGGAAGGCAGATACGCAGTATTTT. This gives the protein CASSWPSGGKADTQYF. Looking up the rest from reference TRBV7-2 and TRBJ2-3 gives the full variable domain: GAGVSQSPSNKVTEKGKDVELRCDPISGHTALYWYRQSLGQGLEFLIYFQGNSAPDKSGLPSDRFSAERTGGSVSTLTIQRTQQEDSAVYLCASSWPSGGKADTQYFGPGTRLTVL.

The chain couples TRBV6-2 or TRBV6-3 to TRBJ2-5; maybe TRBD2 (6 bases). Trimming shortened V by 6 bases and J by 11 bases, and 22 bases separated the two germline ends. Germline assignment: CDR1 MNHEY and CDR2 SVGEGT. The CDR3 covers 14 residues. DNA for the CDR3: TGTGCCAGCAGCCTGGGGGGAAGTCTCAATGAGCAGTACTTC. It is translated as CASSLGGSLNEQYF.

CDR3 sequence: CSAPRGGTSSDTQYF. The CDR3 region has the DNA TGCAGTGCTCCTCGGGGCGGGACTAGTTCCGATACGCAGTATTTT. The rearrangement uses TRBV20-1 and TRBJ2-3; 8 bases line up with TRBD2. The germline CDR1 and CDR2 sequences are DFQATT and SNEGSKA (reference sequence). Losses at the gene ends were 5 bases for V and 6 bases for J; bases not matched to a gene: 13. CDR3 size: 15 residues.

The V call is TRBV12-3 or TRBV12-4, the J call TRBJ1-5; no firm D call. V lost 3 bases and J lost 0, with 12 bases in between. This CDR3 has 16 residues. The CDR3 protein is CASSFRAQSSNQPQHF. CDR3 nucleotides: TGTGCCAGCAGTTTCCGGGCCCAGAGTAGCAATCAGCCCCAGCATTTT.

The chain has TRBV6-2 or TRBV6-3 and TRBJ2-7, with a tentative D call TRBD1 (6 bases). The CDR3 contains 11 residues. With 10 bases removed from V and 3 bases from J, the gap between germline ends came to 10 bases. CDR1 and CDR2 from the germline V gene are MNHEY and SVGEGT. CDR3 residues: CAIGQSYEQYF. In nucleotides, the CDR3 is TGTGCCATCGGACAGAGCTACGAGCAGTACTTC.

This clonotype was detected only a few times. The chain joins TRBV12-3 or TRBV12-4 to TRBJ2-1; tentatively, D is TRBD1 (6 bases). The length of the CDR3 is 13 residues. V shed 6 bases and J shed 10 bases, with 16 bases lying between them. CDR3 residues: CASSPGASVEQFF. DNA of the CDR3: TGTGCCAGCAGCCCAGGGGCCTCGGTAGAGCAGTTCTTC.

The chain is built from TRBV27 and TRBJ1-6; no firm D call. This CDR3 comprises 14 residues. The germline V and J ends were trimmed by 6 bases and 8 bases, with 14 bases remaining between them. Looked up from germline, CDR1 is MNHEY and CDR2 is SMNVEV (reference sequence). The CDR3, as DNA: TGTGCCAGCAGGGCCGCCGGGGAACATTCACCCCTCCACTTT. Amino acids: CASRAAGEHSPLHF.

This clonotype was observed a few times. The chain couples TRBV7-2 to TRBJ2-7; 7 nucleotides line up with TRBD2. In germline, CDR1 is SGHTA, CDR2 FQGNSA. The CDR3 covers 15 residues. J gave up 0 bases and V 5 bases, and 7 bases lay outside the gene matches. The DNA for the CDR3 is TGTGCCAGCAGCCAGTCCGAGCGGGGCTCCTACGAGCAGTACTTC. Its translation: CASSQSERGSYEQYF.

This clonotype was detected only a few times. The V call is TRBV12-3 or TRBV12-4, the J call TRBJ2-4; D possibly corresponds to TRBD1 (6 bases). The CDR3 consists of 13 residues. Trimming cost V 4 bases and J 7 bases, with 11 bases left between them. CDR3 sequence: CASSYSGQNIQYF. In nucleotides, the CDR3 is TGTGCCAGCAGTTATTCAGGACAGAACATTCAGTACTTC.

The chain couples TRBV5-5 to TRBJ1-1; no definite D call. There are 19 residues in the CDR3. Germline V gene lookup returns CDR1 SGHKS and CDR2 YYEKEE (reference sequence). With 2 bases removed from V and 2 bases from J, the gap between germline ends came to 25 bases. The CDR3 nucleotides read TGTGCCAGCAGCTTACTACCTTTAACTAAGAGCGGGTCCAACACTGAAGCTTTCTTT. It codes for CASSLLPLTKSGSNTEAFF.

The gene calls are TRBV20-1 and TRBJ2-1; D is uncertain. This CDR3 contains 15 residues. Trimming took off 3 bases at V and 1 base at J, with 13 bases between the two ends. CDR1 and CDR2 from the germline V gene are DFQATT and SNEGSKA (reference sequence). CDR3 in amino acids: CSASSPVGSYNEQFF. CDR3 DNA: TGCAGTGCTAGCTCACCGGTGGGGTCCTACAATGAGCAGTTCTTC.

V gene TRBV6-5 combines with J gene TRBJ1-2, with 8 bases lining up with TRBD1. In germline, CDR1 is MNHEY, CDR2 SVGAGI. The CDR3 covers 14 residues. The V and J ends lost 6 bases and 4 bases, in that order; junction bases with no gene match: 7. In DNA form, the CDR3 reads TGTGCCAGCAGACCCGGACAGGGAGGCTATGGCTACACCTTC. It codes for CASRPGQGGYGYTF.

J is TRBJ1-4 and V is TRBV28; D is possibly TRBD1 (6 bases). The CDR3 is 16 residues long. The V and J ends lost 1 base and 4 bases respectively, with 13 bases between them. Germline V gene sequence: CDR1 MDHEN, CDR2 SYDVKM. The CDR3 DNA reads as TGTGCCAGCAGTTTATCGTCGGGGGGCTATAATGAAAAACTGTTTTTT. Encoded protein: CASSLSSGGYNEKLFF. The variable domain in full, completed from reference TRBV28 and TRBJ1-4, reads DVKVTQSSRYLVKRTGEKVFLECVQDMDHENMFWYRQDPGLGLRLIYFSYDVKMKEKGDIPEGYSVSREKKERFSLILESASTNQTSMYLCASSLSSGGYNEKLFFGSGTQLSVL.

This clonotype was seen a handful of times. The genes are TRBV6-6 and TRBJ2-2; 8 positions agree with TRBD1. Losses at the gene ends were 0 bases for V and 9 bases for J; bases not matched to a gene: 9. The CDR3 covers 16 residues. CDR1 and CDR2 (germline): MNHNY, SVGAGI (reference sequence). CDR3 protein: CASSYSSTGEFRELFF. The CDR3 nucleotides read TGTGCCAGCAGTTACTCTTCGACAGGGGAGTTTCGGGAGCTGTTTTTT.

This clonotype came up a few times. The rearrangement uses TRBV3-1 and TRBJ2-7; D may be TRBD1 or TRBD2 (5 bases each). CDR1 and CDR2 (germline): LGHDT, YNNKEL (reference sequence). Trimming took off 4 bases at V and 6 bases at J, with 16 bases between the two ends. The CDR3 is 14 residues long. The CDR3 nucleotides read TGTGCCAGCAGCCGACGGGACCACGTCAGCGAGCAGTACTTC. Amino acids: CASSRRDHVSEQYF.

J is TRBJ2-7 and V is TRBV5-5, with 7 nucleotides matching TRBD2. V dropped 2 bases and J dropped 6; count of bases not matched to a gene: 17. The CDR3 has 17 residues. The germline V gene has CDR1 SGHKS and CDR2 YYEKEE (reference sequence). The CDR3 nucleotides are TGTGCCAGCAGCTTAAGCCCCCCCGGCGGACTAGGTTCCGAGCAGTACTTC. Protein: CASSLSPPGGLGSEQYF.

This clonotype was counted only a few times. The J gene is TRBJ2-1, the V gene TRBV6-1; no reliable D call. The length of the CDR3 is 14 residues. Germline CDR1 and CDR2: MNHNS and SASEGT. The ends were cut back, 3 bases at V and 6 bases at J, with 12 bases in the middle. In nucleotides, the CDR3 is TGTGCCAGCAGTGATGGATCGAATTTCAATGAGCAGTTCTTC. The encoded protein is CASSDGSNFNEQFF.

This clonotype was counted at least ten times. In DNA, the CDR3 is TGTGCCAGCAGCTTATCAAGTCGGGAGACCCAGTACTTC. It is translated as CASSLSSRETQYF. The chain couples TRBV7-2 to TRBJ2-5; D is unresolved. The germline CDR1 and CDR2 sequences are SGHTA and FQGNSA. V gave up 2 bases and J gave up 5 bases, with 9 bases separating them. There are 13 residues in the CDR3. Complete variable domain (other parts from reference TRBV7-2 and TRBJ2-5): GAGVSQSPSNKVTEKGKDVELRCDPISGHTALYWYRQSLGQGLEFLIYFQGNSAPDKSGLPSDRFSAERTGGSVSTLTIQRTQQEDSAVYLCASSLSSRETQYFGPGTRLLVL.

This rearrangement joins TRBV2 to TRBJ1-1, with 10 bases aligning to TRBD1. This CDR3 has 13 residues. The V segment lost 9 bases and the J segment 3 bases; nucleotides outside the gene matches: 4. Looked up from germline, CDR1 is SNHLY and CDR2 is FYNNEI. The CDR3 here is CASTGTGDTEAFF. As DNA, the CDR3 is TGTGCCAGTACCGGGACAGGGGACACTGAAGCTTTCTTT.

This clonotype was seen only a few times. This rearrangement joins TRBV12-3 or TRBV12-4 to TRBJ2-5; D may be TRBD1 (5 bases). V was cut by 3 bases and J by 7 bases, with 15 bases left in between. This CDR3 is built from 14 residues. The CDR3 DNA reads TGTGCCAGCAGTTTCGCCCCAGGGATCGCGACCCAGTACTTC. It specifies CASSFAPGIATQYF.

This chain joins TRBV20-1 and TRBJ2-7; a possible D gene is TRBD2 (7 bases). The germline V gene encodes CDR1 DFQATT and CDR2 SNEGSKA (reference sequence). There are 15 residues in the CDR3. V lost 3 bases and J lost 3, with 18 bases in between. The CDR3 nucleotides read TGCAGTGCTAGGGGGGGCAATACGGGGGGCTACGAGCAGTACTTC. It yields the protein CSARGGNTGGYEQYF.

The V call is TRBV29-1, the J call TRBJ1-1; D is unclear. Per the germline V gene, CDR1 is SQVTM and CDR2 is ANQGSEA. Between the trimmed V and J ends, which lost 7 bases and 2 bases, there was a span of 8 bases. The CDR3 is 11 amino acids. In DNA form, the CDR3 reads TGCAGCGATCGGGGAAACACTGAAGCTTTCTTT. Translated, it gives CSDRGNTEAFF.

V usage is TRBV25-1 and J usage is TRBJ2-1; possible D gene TRBD1, 5 bases. The CDR3 sequence is 16 residues long. Germline-derived CDR1 and CDR2 are MGHDK and SYGVNS. The ends were cut back, 4 bases at V and 2 bases at J, with 15 bases in the middle. DNA for the CDR3: TGTGCCAGCAGTGCCAGGCAGGGCCCAACCTACAATGAGCAGTTCTTC. It is translated as CASSARQGPTYNEQFF.

V usage is TRBV11-1 and J usage is TRBJ2-7; TRBD2 aligns across 10 bases. With the DNA end fitting TRBJ2-5 better, the J assignment may be wrong. CDR3 length: 17 amino acids. Germline lookup yields CDR1 SGHAT and CDR2 FQDESV (reference sequence). DNA for the CDR3: TGTGCCAGCAGCTTTTCGGCTAGCGGGGGAATCAAGGAGACCCAGTACTTC. Translated, it gives CASSFSASGGIKETQYF.

J is TRBJ1-2 and V is TRBV12-3 or TRBV12-4; D perhaps matches TRBD1 (6 bases). V lost 6 bases, J lost 2 bases, and 22 bases lay in between. This CDR3 is 17 amino acids long. The CDR3, as DNA: TGTGCCAGCAGCCCGATTGGCAGGGACATTTTGAACTATGGCTACACCTTC. Translation: CASSPIGRDILNYGYTF.

The gene calls are TRBV29-1 and TRBJ1-1; D unclear. Germline V lookup: CDR1 SQVTM, CDR2 ANQGSEA. The CDR3 consists of 13 residues. V was cut by 4 bases and J by 1 base, with 10 bases left in between. Here the CDR3 DNA reads TGCAGCGTTGTTTTCCTTCCGAACACTGAAGCTTTCTTT. It translates to CSVVFLPNTEAFF.

The chain couples TRBV7-2 to TRBJ1-2; 8 nucleotides align to TRBD1. This CDR3 has 15 residues. V trimming: 1 base; J trimming: 7 bases; junction bases outside the gene matches: 8. Germline CDR1 and CDR2: SGHTA and FQGNSA. CDR3 in amino acids: CASSLGGWTGSGYTF. The CDR3 DNA reads TGTGCCAGCAGCTTAGGGGGGTGGACAGGGAGTGGCTACACCTTC. The full variable domain, its missing parts supplied by reference TRBV7-2 and TRBJ1-2, is GAGVSQSPSNKVTEKGKDVELRCDPISGHTALYWYRQSLGQGLEFLIYFQGNSAPDKSGLPSDRFSAERTGGSVSTLTIQRTQQEDSAVYLCASSLGGWTGSGYTFGSGTRLTVV.

V is TRBV6-2 or TRBV6-3 and J is TRBJ1-1; D gene uncertain. Per the germline V gene, CDR1 is MNHEY and CDR2 is SVGEGT. The CDR3 contains 15 residues. With 6 bases removed from V and 6 bases from J, the gap between germline ends came to 20 bases. This CDR3 is CASRAEGTAASEAFF. CDR3 in DNA: TGTGCCAGCAGAGCCGAGGGAACAGCTGCCTCTGAAGCTTTCTTT.